One and the same sample provided the 28 T cell receptor beta chains below, sequenced in a study of cytomegalovirus exposure and HLA in healthy donors. The PCR had 60 Vbeta and 13 Jbeta primers. Sequencing used immunoSEQ multiplex PCR; TCRdb keeps in-frame clones, though not all of them. The sample shows under 130,000 clones, around 85% of them seen only once. Sequenced material: PBMCs. Every receptor here comes from a man aged 25 to 45 in good health and CMV-seropositive.

The chain employs TRBV7-9 and TRBJ2-7; D perhaps matches TRBD1 (6 bases). The germline V and J ends were trimmed by 5 bases and 5 bases, with 10 bases remaining between them. CDR1 SEHNR and CDR2 FQNEAQ come from the germline V gene (reference sequence). This CDR3 has 12 residues. The CDR3 nucleotides read TGTGCCAGCAGCCCGCAGGGGAACGAGCAGTACTTC. It specifies CASSPQGNEQYF.

The chain couples TRBV11-3 to TRBJ2-2; D is uncertain. The germline gives CDR1 SGHNT, CDR2 YENEEA. CDR3 length: 13 residues. With 6 bases removed from V and 6 bases from J, the gap between germline ends came to 11 bases. The CDR3 sequence: CASSLTSPGELFF. DNA of the CDR3: TGTGCCAGCAGTTTGACTTCCCCCGGGGAGCTGTTTTTT.

The rearrangement links TRBV29-1 to TRBJ1-3; D uncertain. Germline CDR1 and CDR2: SQVTM and ANQGSEA. Trimming removed 4 bases at V and 0 bases at J, with 4 bases between. The CDR3 length is 12 residues. In DNA form, the CDR3 reads TGCAGCGTTGCCAACTCTGGAAACACCATATATTTT. It encodes CSVANSGNTIYF.

This clone was seen a few times. J is TRBJ2-1 and V is TRBV10-3, with D tentatively TRBD1 (6 bases). Germline V gene lookup returns CDR1 ENHRY and CDR2 SYGVKD. The CDR3 has 12 residues. V shed 10 bases and J shed 10 bases, with 17 bases lying between them. The CDR3 region is CATGQDGWEQFF. In DNA form, the CDR3 reads TGTGCCACGGGACAAGATGGCTGGGAGCAGTTCTTC.

This chain links TRBV5-1 with TRBJ2-5, with D unclear. The germline V and J ends were trimmed by 0 bases and 1 base, with 10 bases remaining between them. The CDR3 consists of 15 residues. In germline, CDR1 is SGHRS, CDR2 YFSETQ. The CDR3 region has the DNA TGCGCCAGCAGCTTGGGAAATCCCGGCCAAGAGACCCAGTACTTC. It specifies CASSLGNPGQETQYF.

This clone was detected only a few times. This chain connects TRBV5-1 to TRBJ1-4; D perhaps matches TRBD1 (5 bases). CDR1 SGHRS and CDR2 YFSETQ come from the germline V gene. This CDR3 region has 15 residues. V lost 2 bases and J 8 bases, leaving 16 bases between the germline ends. The CDR3 DNA reads as TGCGCCAGCAGCTTCGAGGGGCCGGGAGGGGAAAAACTGTTTTTT. It specifies CASSFEGPGGEKLFF.

The chain has TRBV2 and TRBJ1-2, with 8 bases fitting TRBD1. CDR1 is SNHLY, CDR2 FYNNEI, per germline. Losses at the gene ends were 8 bases for V and 4 bases for J; bases not matched to a gene: 3. This CDR3 contains 12 residues. DNA of the CDR3: TGTGCCAGCGGACAGGGCTCCTATGGCTACACCTTC. This sequence encodes CASGQGSYGYTF. The whole variable domain, remainder taken from reference TRBV2 and TRBJ1-2, is EPEVTQTPSHQVTQMGQEVILRCVPISNHLYFYWYRQILGQKVEFLVSFYNNEISEKSEIFDDQFSVERPDGSNFTLKIRSTKLEDSAMYFCASGQGSYGYTFGSGTRLTVV.

The gene calls are TRBV6-1 and TRBJ1-6; the D gene is possibly TRBD1 (5 bases). Germline CDR1 is MNHNS and CDR2 is SASEGT. Trimming left V 0 bases short and J 9 bases short, with 12 bases between. The CDR3 length is 15 residues. In nucleotides, the CDR3 is TGTGCCAGCAGTGAAGCGGAGACTCAGGGTTCACCCCTCCACTTT. Encoded protein: CASSEAETQGSPLHF.

The V and J genes are TRBV10-2 and TRBJ2-4; TRBD1 matches 11 bases. Germline CDR1 is WSHSY and CDR2 is SAAADI. The trim removed 6 bases at V and 2 bases at J, leaving 3 bases unmatched. This CDR3 has 15 residues. CDR3 sequence (DNA): TGCGCCAGCAGCGGGACAGGGGGGTCCAAAAACATTCAGTACTTC. It encodes CASSGTGGSKNIQYF.

This chain links TRBV9 with TRBJ2-5, with 7 bases that match TRBD1. The CDR3 runs 14 residues. Germline V gene data show CDR1 as SGDLS and CDR2 as YYNGEE. The ends lost 4 bases at V and 1 base at J; junction bases unmatched: 4. The chain's CDR3 is CASSPWTGQETQYF. Written as DNA, the CDR3 is TGTGCCAGCAGCCCCTGGACAGGCCAAGAGACCCAGTACTTC.

The chain carries TRBV5-8 and TRBJ2-5; TRBD2 might be the D (7 bases). The CDR3 length is 13 residues. Germline assignment: CDR1 SGHTS and CDR2 YDEGEE. Trimming left V 1 base short and J 9 bases short, with 13 bases between. CDR3 sequence reads: CASSLSGRGAQYF. CDR3 nucleotides: TGTGCCAGCAGCTTGTCGGGGAGGGGGGCCCAGTACTTC.

V usage is TRBV7-2 and J usage is TRBJ1-3; a possible D gene is TRBD1 (5 bases). Germline V gives CDR1 SGHTA, CDR2 FQGNSA. The CDR3 is 15 amino acids. V dropped 1 base and J dropped 2 bases, with 9 bases sitting between them. This chain's CDR3 is CASSLGRVAGNTIYF. The CDR3 DNA reads TGTGCCAGCAGCTTAGGCAGGGTGGCTGGAAACACCATATATTTT. The whole variable domain, remainder taken from reference TRBV7-2 and TRBJ1-3, is GAGVSQSPSNKVTEKGKDVELRCDPISGHTALYWYRQSLGQGLEFLIYFQGNSAPDKSGLPSDRFSAERTGGSVSTLTIQRTQQEDSAVYLCASSLGRVAGNTIYFGEGSWLTVV.

This clone was detected only a few times. This CDR3 is CASSSHPGQGQADTQYF. CDR3 nucleotides: TGTGCCAGCAGCTCCCACCCGGGACAGGGGCAGGCAGATACGCAGTATTTT. The chain employs TRBV5-8 and TRBJ2-3; 10 bases match TRBD1. The germline V gene encodes CDR1 SGHTS and CDR2 YDEGEE. The CDR3 is made up of 17 amino acids. Losses at the gene ends were 3 bases for V and 4 bases for J; bases not matched to a gene: 11.

This chain connects TRBV10-2 to TRBJ1-2; maybe TRBD1 (5 bases). The CDR3 covers 14 residues. The germline V and J ends were trimmed by 3 bases and 2 bases, with 10 bases remaining between them. Per the germline V gene, CDR1 is WSHSY and CDR2 is SAAADI. DNA of the CDR3: TGCGCCAGCAGTGACCAGGGAGGGAACTATGGCTACACCTTC. The encoded protein is CASSDQGGNYGYTF.

This clone was seen a few times. This sequence joins TRBV10-2 and TRBJ2-5; TRBD2 agrees at 8 bases. Germline CDR1 is WSHSY and CDR2 is SAAADI. The junction had 5 bases not matched to a gene; V was cut back by 0 bases and J by 5 bases. The CDR3 has 15 amino acids. CDR3 nucleotide sequence: TGCGCCAGCAGTGAGTCTCCGGGGGGGACGGAGACCCAGTACTTC. Its protein product is CASSESPGGTETQYF.

V gene TRBV10-3 combines with J gene TRBJ1-1; a possible D gene is TRBD1 (5 bases). The germline V gene has CDR1 ENHRY and CDR2 SYGVKD. The V end lost 6 bases, the J end lost 1 base, and 21 bases lay between the germline ends. The CDR3 sequence is 17 residues long. Here the CDR3 reads CAISTWGGKKGNTEAFF. DNA of the CDR3: TGTGCCATCAGCACCTGGGGGGGAAAAAAAGGGAACACTGAAGCTTTCTTT.

The table lists this clone with a count of one. The chain recombines TRBV11-3 with TRBJ2-1, with 9 bases that match TRBD2. Germline V CDR1 and CDR2: SGHNT, YENEEA. The length of the CDR3 is 15 residues. V lost 4 bases to trimming and J lost 5 bases; unmatched junction nucleotides: 6. The CDR3 coding sequence is TGTGCCAGCAGCTCAGCGGGGGGCGTGAACAATGAGCAGTTCTTC. Its translation: CASSSAGGVNNEQFF. Variable domain in full (rest from reference TRBV11-3 and TRBJ2-1): EAGVVQSPRYKIIEKKQPVAFWCNPISGHNTLYWYLQNLGQGPELLIRYENEEAVDDSQLPKDRFSAERLKGVDSTLKIQPAELGDSAVYLCASSSAGGVNNEQFFGPGTRLTVL.

This clone was seen once. CDR3: CASSATWEFAQHF. The CDR3 DNA sequence: TGTGCCAGCAGTGCTACTTGGGAGTTTGCCCAGCATTTT. The chain employs TRBV6-1 and TRBJ1-5; unclear D gene. The CDR3 runs 13 residues. Germline V lookup: CDR1 MNHNS, CDR2 SASEGT. V was shortened by 4 bases and J by 11 bases, with 15 bases between the two germline ends.

The chain couples TRBV4-1 to TRBJ2-1, with 12 bases lining up with TRBD2. CDR3 length: 16 residues. Germline trimming cut 0 bases from V and 8 bases from J; bases unmatched to any gene: 5. Germline loops: CDR1 MGHRA, CDR2 YSYEKL. The DNA of the CDR3 is TGCGCCAGCAGCCAAGATCTAGCGGGGGGGCGAGATGAGCAGTTCTTC. The encoded protein is CASSQDLAGGRDEQFF.

V usage is TRBV7-2 and J usage is TRBJ1-4, with D uncertain. V was pared by 7 bases and J by 4 bases, with 16 bases between. CDR3 length: 15 amino acids. Germline-derived CDR1 and CDR2 are SGHTA and FQGNSA. The CDR3 region is CASTSGLVDNEKLFF. The CDR3 coding sequence is TGTGCCAGCACCTCAGGCCTGGTAGATAATGAAAAACTGTTTTTT.

This chain uses TRBV30 with TRBJ1-2, with D hard to call. With 0 bases removed from V and 3 bases from J, the gap between germline ends came to 23 bases. Per germline, CDR1 GTSNPN and CDR2 SVGIG (reference sequence). The CDR3 spans 18 residues. This CDR3 reads CAWSVESRTEGGDYGYTF. CDR3 nucleotides: TGTGCCTGGAGTGTAGAATCCCGTACTGAGGGTGGGGACTATGGCTACACCTTC.

Details on this clone: The germline gene is not matched at one end of the junction; a read error may be the cause. The CDR3 is CASSSSLLASRGEQYF. CDR3 coding DNA: TGTGCTAGCAGCTCATCGCTTTTGGCGAGTAGGGGCGAGCAGTACTTC. The genes are TRBV7-7 and TRBJ2-7; maybe TRBD1 (5 bases). CDR1 and CDR2 (germline): SSHAT, FNYEAQ (reference sequence). The CDR3 covers 16 residues.

A note on this clone: Other DNA sequences in this sample translate to the same CDR3. This chain uses TRBV6-5 with TRBJ2-7; 11 bases are a match to TRBD2. The CDR3 has 14 residues. The J segment lost 3 bases and the V segment lost 3 bases, leaving 1 base of the junction unmatched. CDR1 MNHEY and CDR2 SVGAGI come from the germline V gene. CDR3 in amino acids: CASSYTSGGYEQYF. In nucleotides, the CDR3 is TGTGCCAGCAGTTATACTAGCGGGGGCTACGAGCAGTACTTC.

This sequence joins TRBV5-6 and TRBJ2-6, with a weak D call TRBD1 (5 bases). Germline loops: CDR1 SGHDT, CDR2 YYEEEE. The CDR3 covers 15 residues. V was cut by 0 bases and J by 9 bases, with 13 bases left in between. This CDR3 reads CASSLGGGAGNVLTF. The DNA of the CDR3 is TGTGCCAGCAGCTTGGGGGGTGGGGCTGGCAACGTCCTGACTTTC.

V gene TRBV7-3 combines with J gene TRBJ2-3; D might be TRBD2 (7 bases). This CDR3 is 14 amino acids long. V was trimmed by 3 bases and J by 1 base, leaving 8 bases between them. Germline CDR1 and CDR2: SGHTA and FQGTGA. The CDR3 loop reads CASSFGGRTDTQYF. CDR3 in DNA: TGTGCCAGCAGCTTCGGGGGGCGCACAGATACGCAGTATTTT.

The chain carries TRBV2 and TRBJ2-7; 10 bases map to TRBD2. This CDR3 contains 15 residues. Germline loops: CDR1 SNHLY, CDR2 FYNNEI. V was pared by 4 bases and J by 6 bases, with 9 bases of the junction left unmatched. CDR3 sequence reads: CASSGERGGIGEQYF. In DNA form, the CDR3 reads TGTGCCAGCAGTGGCGAGCGGGGGGGCATAGGCGAGCAGTACTTC.

This clone was seen a single time. CDR3 in amino acids: CASSDLPQSQETQYF. CDR3 coding DNA: TGCGCCAGCAGTGACCTTCCACAGTCCCAAGAGACCCAGTACTTC. The gene calls are TRBV10-2 and TRBJ2-5; D is unclear. The germline V gene has CDR1 WSHSY and CDR2 SAAADI. The CDR3 covers 15 residues. Trimming cost V 3 bases and J 1 base, with 12 bases left between them.

The chain joins TRBV4-3 to TRBJ2-2; no definite D call. CDR3 size: 14 residues. Trimming cost V 4 bases and J 4 bases, with 10 bases left between them. Germline CDR1 is LGHNA and CDR2 is YSLEER. This chain's CDR3 is CASSLRGGTGELFF. The CDR3 region has the DNA TGCGCCAGCAGCCTGAGAGGTGGCACCGGGGAGCTGTTTTTT.